This TCR beta chain is drawn from a study of T cell repertoires in cytomegalovirus infection. Turning to the study itself: Recently identified HLA-C-restricted CMV epitopes were used, and well-studied HLA-B-restricted CMV epitopes were used as well. Shared public TCR beta signatures pointed to both CMV infection and a matching HLA type. Study-level results: HLA-C-restricted TCR beta clonotypes specific for CMV led the ex vivo response. Public TCR beta family frequency separated CMV-and-HLA carriers, including in an independent cohort.

Regarding this clonotype: The antigen is unknown. The junction departs from germline at one end; a sequencing error may be responsible.

One entry per CDR3 protein results from TCRdb running MiXCR on the reads. The sample gives 450,000 to 600,000 distinct CDR3 sequences, about 39% of which show up once; about two fifths is in the top ten. The sequence derives from a human donor in good health (CMV status not recorded). Some clones in this sample may be carry-over from other donors' samples. Source: cultured PBMCs, taken from culture after CMV antigen stimulation.

CDR3 protein: CAIKDSIRMNTEASF. Written as DNA, the CDR3 is TGTGCCATCAAAGACAGCATTCGGATGAACACTGAAGCTTCCTTT. The chain employs TRBV10-3 and TRBJ1-1, with D possibly matching TRBD1 (5 bases). Germline lookup yields CDR1 ENHRY and CDR2 SYGVKD. This CDR3 has 15 residues.